This TCR beta chain originates from a study of cytomegalovirus exposure and HLA in healthy donors. CDR3 length: 14 residues. Per the germline V gene, CDR1 is MNHEY and CDR2 is SVGAGI. The PCR was carried out with 60 Vbeta primers and 13 Jbeta primers. Only in-frame clones appear in the TCRdb table, and some are missing; sequencing was by immunoSEQ multiplex PCR. This table holds under 110,000 clones, around 75% found once. This clone came up once. Sequence at one end of the junction differs from germline and may be a read error. This TCR was sampled from a male donor in good health and CMV-seropositive. The source material was PBMCs. The chain carries TRBV6-5 and TRBJ1-6, with TRBD1 as a possible D gene (6 bases). The CDR3 loop is CASSYLQGHSPLNF. The CDR3 DNA follows: TGTGCCAGCAGTTACTTACAGGGACATTCACCCCTCAACTTT.